This passage covers 9 T cell receptor beta chains from one sample sequenced in a study of blood T cells in healthy people across ages. A second PCR, run for 7 to 11 cycles, used a sample-barcoded 5' primer plus a J-beta primer mix. One entry per CDR3 protein, called by TCRdb with MiXCR from the 5' RACE reads. The data contain 1.5 million or so distinct CDR3 sequences, about 43% of them singletons. Sequenced material: blood. All receptors derive from a woman aged 18 to 35 in good health.

The chain has TRBV4-1 and TRBJ1-5, with TRBD1 matching over 9 bases. This CDR3 spans 16 amino acids. Losses at the gene ends were 3 bases for V and 3 bases for J; bases not matched to a gene: 6. Looked up from germline, CDR1 is MGHRA and CDR2 is YSYEKL. Here the CDR3 reads CASSQDRDRDNQPQHF. CDR3 in DNA: TGCGCCAGCAGCCAGGACCGGGACAGGGACAATCAGCCCCAGCATTTT.

This clonotype was seen a single time. This chain connects TRBV11-3 to TRBJ2-1; 9 bases align to TRBD1. CDR1 and CDR2 from the germline V gene are SGHNT and YENEEA. The CDR3 runs 13 residues. V shed 6 bases, J shed 8 bases, and the junction held 5 bases outside the gene matches. CDR3 amino acids: CASRRTGEDEQFF. The CDR3 DNA reads TGTGCCAGCAGACGGACAGGGGAGGATGAGCAGTTCTTC.

This clonotype was seen only once. One end of the junction varies from germline; a read error may be responsible. The chain combines TRBV5-1 with TRBJ2-2, with 7 bases identical to TRBD2. Germline V gene lookup returns CDR1 SGHRS and CDR2 YFSETQ. The CDR3 runs 15 residues. The CDR3 nucleotides are TGCGCCATCAGCTTGGCGACTAGCATCTCCGGGGAGCTGTTTTTT. Translation gives CAISLATSISGELFF. Full variable domain (missing parts from reference TRBV5-1 and TRBJ2-2): KAGVTQTPRYLIKTRGQQVTLSCSPISGHRSVSWYQQTPGQGLQFLFEYFSETQRNKGNFPGRFSGRQFSNSRSEMNVSTLELGDSALYLCAISLATSISGELFFGEGSRLTVL.

The chain employs TRBV6-1 and TRBJ2-3; D is perhaps TRBD2 (5 bases). CDR3 length: 14 residues. CDR1 and CDR2 from the germline V gene are MNHNS and SASEGT. Trimming stripped 7 bases from V and 4 bases from J, with 15 bases between. CDR3 nucleotide sequence: TGTGCCAGCAAAGAGGGAGTGAAGGCAGATACGCAGTATTTT. This sequence encodes CASKEGVKADTQYF.

The chain carries TRBV12-3 or TRBV12-4 and TRBJ1-2, with D tentatively TRBD1 (5 bases). The CDR3 runs 14 residues. V dropped 7 bases and J dropped 7 bases, with 19 bases sitting between them. The CDR3 reads CASKTTEGTFGYTF. In DNA form, the CDR3 reads TGTGCCAGCAAAACTACCGAAGGGACTTTTGGCTACACCTTC.

The gene calls are TRBV4-1 and TRBJ1-3; D gene ambiguous. The CDR3 covers 17 residues. V lost 4 bases and J lost 1, with 17 bases in between. Germline CDR1 is MGHRA and CDR2 is YSYEKL. The CDR3 DNA follows: TGCGCCAGCAGCCTCGATCGGACCATTCCATCTGGAAACACCATATATTTT. Translation: CASSLDRTIPSGNTIYF.

A few counts support this clonotype. Here the CDR3 reads CASSQDGRRGEQYF. The CDR3 region has the DNA TGCGCCAGCAGCCAAGATGGACGCAGGGGCGAGCAGTACTTC. This sequence joins TRBV4-1 and TRBJ2-7, with D maybe TRBD1 (6 bases). Per the germline V gene, CDR1 is MGHRA and CDR2 is YSYEKL. V gave up 0 bases and J gave up 6 bases, with 12 bases separating them. The CDR3 is made up of 14 amino acids.

About this clonotype: Sequence at one end of the junction differs from germline and may be a read error. This sequence joins TRBV28 and TRBJ2-7, with D uncertain. Per germline, CDR1 MDHEN and CDR2 SYDVKM. This CDR3 region has 15 residues. The CDR3, as DNA: TGCGCCAGCAGTTCTCCGTACAGCGTCTCCTACGAGCAGTACTTC. Its protein is CASSSPYSVSYEQYF. The complete variable domain, with remaining parts taken from reference TRBV28 and TRBJ2-7, reads DVKVTQSSRYLVKRTGEKVFLECVQDMDHENMFWYRQDPGLGLRLIYFSYDVKMKEKGDIPEGYSVSREKKERFSLILESASTNQTSMYLCASSSPYSVSYEQYFGPGTRLTVT.

The chain joins TRBV4-2 to TRBJ2-5; the match to TRBD2 covers 7 bases. Germline V lookup: CDR1 LGHNA, CDR2 YNFKEQ. V shed 0 bases, J shed 5 bases, and the junction held 9 bases outside the gene matches. The CDR3 has 16 amino acids. CDR3 sequence: CASSQEGGVGAETQYF. DNA of the CDR3: TGTGCCAGCAGCCAAGAGGGGGGGGTGGGTGCGGAGACCCAGTACTTC.